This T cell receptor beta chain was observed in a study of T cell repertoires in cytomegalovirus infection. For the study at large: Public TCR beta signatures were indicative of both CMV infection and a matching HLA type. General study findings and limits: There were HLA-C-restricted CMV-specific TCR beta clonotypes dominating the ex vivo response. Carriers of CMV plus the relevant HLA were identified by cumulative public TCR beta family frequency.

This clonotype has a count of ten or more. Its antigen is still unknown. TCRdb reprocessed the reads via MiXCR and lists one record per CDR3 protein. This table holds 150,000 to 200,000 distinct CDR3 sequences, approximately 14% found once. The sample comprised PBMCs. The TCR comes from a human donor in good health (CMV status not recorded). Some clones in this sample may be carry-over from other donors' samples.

The CDR3 DNA follows: TGTGCCAGCAGCTTAGGGGCTACCGGCTACACCTTC. Its translation: CASSLGATGYTF. This chain links TRBV7-2 with TRBJ1-2; no definite D call. CDR1 and CDR2 from the germline V gene are SGHTA and FQGNSA. The CDR3 is made up of 12 amino acids. V was cut by 1 base and J by 8 bases, with 8 bases left in between.